This TCR beta chain was identified in a study of blood T cell repertoires in COVID-19. Germline CDR1 reads LNHNV; CDR2 reads YYDKDF (reference sequence). This CDR3 region has 15 residues. V was pared by 0 bases and J by 7 bases, with 10 bases between. The table came from immunoSEQ multiplex PCR; TCRdb's copy has only in-frame clones and leaves some out. Of 42,000 or so clones listed, roughly 93% are singletons. The clonotype was recovered from a man in his forties or fifties with active COVID-19. The genes are TRBV15 and TRBJ1-6; weak D call: TRBD1 (5 bases). Specimen: peripheral blood. CDR3 coding DNA: TGTGCCACCAGCAGAGATCGACAGACCAATTCACCCCTCCACTTT. It yields the protein CATSRDRQTNSPLHF.